This TCR beta chain derives from a study of blood T cells in healthy people across ages. Using a J-beta primer mix together with a sample-barcoded 5' primer, a second PCR was run for 7 to 11 cycles. Carrying 12 random nucleotides, a template-switch adaptor labeled each individual cDNA molecule. TCRdb called the 5' RACE reads again in MiXCR, with one record for every CDR3 protein. The sample carries some 880,000 distinct CDR3 sequences, around 36% recorded once. CDR1 and CDR2 (germline): LGHNA, YNFKEQ. J was trimmed by 7 bases and V by 0 bases; bases with no gene match: 4. The CDR3 is 15 amino acids. The sequence came from a man aged 18 to 30 in good health. The chain joins TRBV4-2 to TRBJ2-1; 9 bases are shared with TRBD2. The sample comprised blood. This chain's CDR3 is CASSQERGGRNEQFF. The CDR3 DNA reads TGTGCCAGCAGCCAAGAGCGGGGGGGCCGTAATGAGCAGTTCTTC.